These 5 T cell receptor beta chains share one sample of origin, sequenced in a study of Ad26.COV2.S vaccination and SARS-CoV-2 variants. Indicated treatment: some 20 received Ad26.COV2.S at low or high dose, single or two shots; several received placebo; per-sample allocation not given. Sampling took place 63 days after the first vaccine or placebo injection. Profiled with immunoSEQ multiplex PCR; TCRdb holds only in-frame clones, not every one. In the table there are approximately 400,000 clones, around 83% of which are singletons. The specimen comprised peripheral blood, sampled in a trial of Ad26.COV2.S vaccine versus placebo. The receptors derive from a person between 18 and 65 years old who received the Ad26.COV2.S COVID-19 vaccine or a placebo.

The chain uses TRBV27 and TRBJ2-1; TRBD1 matches at 11 bases. The CDR3 has 16 residues. With 3 bases clipped from V and 4 bases from J, the junction kept 5 bases outside the gene matches. CDR1 is MNHEY and CDR2 is SMNVEV in the germline V gene (reference sequence). The CDR3 sequence: CASSFAGTGGYNEQFF. The DNA for the CDR3 is TGTGCCAGCAGTTTCGCCGGGACAGGGGGATACAATGAGCAGTTCTTC.

This chain links TRBV7-8 with TRBJ2-3; D is tentatively TRBD1 or TRBD2 (5 bases each). The CDR3 consists of 16 residues. The germline V gene encodes CDR1 SGHVS and CDR2 FQNEAQ. The V gene lost 2 bases and the J gene lost 2 bases, with 14 bases spanning the gap. CDR3 in DNA: TGTGCCAGCAGCTTATTATCCGGGACCTTCACAGATACGCAGTATTTT. It encodes CASSLLSGTFTDTQYF.

V and J are TRBV27 and TRBJ1-2, with TRBD1 as a possible D gene (6 bases). V was clipped by 5 bases and J by 6 bases, with 22 bases between them. CDR3 length: 16 amino acids. Germline V gives CDR1 MNHEY, CDR2 SMNVEV (reference sequence). CDR3 region: CASSPVWAGAQNGYTF. In nucleotides, the CDR3 is TGTGCCAGCAGTCCGGTTTGGGCAGGGGCCCAGAATGGCTACACCTTC.

V is TRBV3-1 (or the pseudogene TRBV3-2) and J is TRBJ2-7; D may be TRBD2 (6 bases). Germline V gene lookup returns CDR1 LGHDT and CDR2 YNNKEL (reference sequence). The CDR3 length is 14 residues. V lost 2 bases and J lost 0, with 8 bases in between. DNA of the CDR3: TGTGCCAGCAGCCAACGGGGGAGCTCCTACGAGCAGTACTTC. It translates to CASSQRGSSYEQYF.

The V and J genes are TRBV3-1 (or the pseudogene TRBV3-2) and TRBJ2-7; D not certain. Trimming pared 5 bases from V and 2 bases from J, leaving 13 bases between. CDR3 length equals 14 residues. Germline V gene data show CDR1 as LGHDT and CDR2 as YNNKEL (reference sequence). CDR3: CASSVSTIAYEQYF. The CDR3 coding sequence is TGTGCCAGCAGCGTATCGACAATTGCCTACGAGCAGTACTTC.